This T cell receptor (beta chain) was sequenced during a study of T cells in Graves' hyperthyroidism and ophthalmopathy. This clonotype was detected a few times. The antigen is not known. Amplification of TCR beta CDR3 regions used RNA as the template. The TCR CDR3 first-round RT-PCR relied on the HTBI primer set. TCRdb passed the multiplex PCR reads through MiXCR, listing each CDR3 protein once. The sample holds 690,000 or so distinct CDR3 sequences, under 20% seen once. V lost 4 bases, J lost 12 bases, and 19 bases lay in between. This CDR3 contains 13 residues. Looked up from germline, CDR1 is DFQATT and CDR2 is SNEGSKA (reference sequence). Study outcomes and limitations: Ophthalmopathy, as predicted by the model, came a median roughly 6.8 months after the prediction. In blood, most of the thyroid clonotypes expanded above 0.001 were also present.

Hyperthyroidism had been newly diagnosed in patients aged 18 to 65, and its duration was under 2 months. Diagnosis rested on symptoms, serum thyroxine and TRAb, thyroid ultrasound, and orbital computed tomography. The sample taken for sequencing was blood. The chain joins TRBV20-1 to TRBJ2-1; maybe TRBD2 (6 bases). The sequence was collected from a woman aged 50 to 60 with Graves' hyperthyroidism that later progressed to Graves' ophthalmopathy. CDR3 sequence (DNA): TGCAGTGCTACTCGGGACTCCCTCTTATCGCAGTTCTTC. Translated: CSATRDSLLSQFF.